Listed below are T cell receptor beta chains from one sample, sequenced in a study of siplizumab effects on memory and regulatory T cells. Profiled with immunoSEQ multiplex PCR; TCRdb holds only in-frame clones, not every one. The sample yields roughly 26,000 clones, 75% to 85% seen once. Material for sequencing was memory CD4+ T cells sorted from blood. These receptors all stem from a human donor in good health. Each CDR3 is given with its conserved first and last residue. The order of the fields is V gene, D gene, clone size, J gene, CDR3 protein, CDR3 DNA. A D gene is named only where the DNA matches it firmly. Expanded clones are given a class, and other clones once, few, many or no size at all.

TRBV5-1	TRBD1	NA	TRBJ1-5	CASSLGTGSNQPQHF	TGCGCCAGCAGCTTGGGGACAGGGTCAAATCAGCCCCAGCATTTT
TRBV4-1	TRBD2	NA	TRBJ2-2	CASSQAGLAGVGTGELFF	TGCGCCAGCAGCCAAGCGGGACTAGCGGGAGTCGGGACCGGGGAGCTGTTTTTT
TRBV4-1	TRBD2	NA	TRBJ2-1	CASSQDSGSSDEQFF	TGCGCCAGCAGCCAAGATAGCGGGAGTAGCGATGAGCAGTTCTTC
TRBV10-1	NA	NA	TRBJ2-3	CASSVLPDSTDTQYF	TGCGCCAGCAGTGTTCTACCAGATAGCACAGATACGCAGTATTTT
TRBV19	TRBD2	once	TRBJ2-7	CASSIGTSGTYEQYF	TGTGCCAGTAGTATTGGAACTAGCGGAACCTACGAGCAGTACTTC
TRBV10-3	NA	few	TRBJ2-5	CASSISAETQYF	TGTGCCAGCAGCATTAGCGCGGAGACCCAGTACTTC
TRBV7-9	TRBD1	once	TRBJ2-5	CAIGRGDRGRETQYF	TGTGCCATCGGACGTGGGGACAGGGGACGAGAGACCCAGTACTTC
TRBV5-1	TRBD2	few	TRBJ2-2	CASSSHGGLTYTGELFF	TGCGCCAGCAGCTCGCACGGGGGACTAACTTACACCGGGGAGCTGTTTTTT
TRBV7-3	NA	NA	TRBJ2-3	CASRGGSTDTQYF	TGTGCCAGCAGGGGCGGGAGCACAGATACGCAGTATTTT
TRBV10-3	NA	NA	TRBJ2-7	CAISGAAASYEQYF	TGTGCCATCAGTGGGGCGGCGGCCTCCTACGAGCAGTACTTC
TRBV7-3	TRBD2	few	TRBJ2-1	CASSLKGGLAGANEQFF	TGTGCCAGCAGCTTAAAAGGGGGACTAGCGGGAGCGAATGAGCAGTTCTTC
TRBV6-5	TRBD1	NA	TRBJ2-7	CASSWIQGASYEQYF	TGTGCCAGCAGTTGGATACAGGGGGCATCCTACGAGCAGTACTTC
TRBV7-9	TRBD2	NA	TRBJ2-7	CASSSTSGYEQYF	TGTGCCAGCAGCTCGACTAGCGGCTACGAGCAGTACTTC
TRBV28	NA	NA	TRBJ2-2	CASSTRAGNTGELFF	TGTGCCAGCAGTACCAGGGCGGGGAACACCGGGGAGCTGTTTTTT
TRBV6-1	NA	NA	TRBJ2-3	CASSSQGSSTDTQYF	TGTGCCAGCAGTTCACAGGGATCTAGCACAGATACGCAGTATTTT
TRBV18	NA	NA	TRBJ2-2	CASSLGRTGELFF	TGTGCCAGCTCACTTGGACGGACCGGGGAGCTGTTTTTT
TRBV4-2	NA	NA	TRBJ2-7	CASSQAGSSSMLQYF	TGTGCCAGCAGCCAAGCGGGGAGCAGTTCAATGCTGCAGTACTTC
TRBV9	TRBD1	NA	TRBJ1-1	CASSVGGQGNTEAFF	TGTGCCAGCAGCGTAGGGGGACAGGGGAACACTGAAGCTTTCTTT
TRBV4-1	TRBD1	NA	TRBJ2-2	CASSRRTGTGELFF	TGCGCCAGCAGCCGACGGACAGGGACCGGGGAGCTGTTTTTT
TRBV19	NA	NA	TRBJ1-5	CASSIESNQPQHF	TGTGCCAGTAGTATAGAAAGCAATCAGCCCCAGCATTTT
TRBV13	NA	NA	TRBJ2-3	CASSLDGGVADTQYF	TGTGCCAGCAGCTTAGACGGGGGAGTGGCAGATACGCAGTATTTT
TRBV5-1	TRBD2	NA	TRBJ2-1	CASRVVAGGHNEQFF	TGCGCCAGCAGGGTAGTCGCGGGAGGCCACAATGAGCAGTTCTTC
TRBV30	NA	NA	TRBJ1-1	CAWNDLFKGYTEAFF	TGTGCCTGGAACGACCTCTTTAAGGGGTACACTGAAGCTTTCTTT
TRBV5-4	NA	NA	TRBJ1-2	CASSDPQTGYTF	TGTGCCAGCAGCGACCCACAGACGGGCTACACCTTC
TRBV7-3	TRBD1	NA	TRBJ1-2	CASSPGTGPTANYGYTF	TGTGCCAGCAGCCCCGGGACAGGGCCCACGGCTAACTATGGCTACACCTTC
TRBV14	NA	NA	TRBJ1-6	CASTLHWNSPLHF	TGTGCCAGCACCCTACACTGGAATTCACCCCTCCACTTT
TRBV4-1	TRBD2	NA	TRBJ2-3	CASSQGIAGRNTDTQYF	TGCGCCAGCAGCCAAGGGATAGCGGGACGCAACACAGATACGCAGTATTTT
TRBV5-4	NA	once	TRBJ2-3	CASSLGSSGALTDTQYF	TGTGCCAGCAGCTTGGGTTCCAGCGGAGCCCTCACAGATACGCAGTATTTT
TRBV29-1	NA	NA	TRBJ1-1	CSVGRITEAFF	TGCAGCGTTGGGAGGATCACTGAAGCTTTCTTT
TRBV5-6	NA	NA	TRBJ1-2	CASSPMEGGYGYTF	TGTGCCAGCAGCCCTATGGAGGGCGGCTATGGCTACACCTTC
TRBV19	TRBD2	NA	TRBJ2-7	CASSPRLADEQYF	TGTGCCAGTAGTCCCAGACTAGCAGACGAGCAGTACTTC
TRBV10-1	NA	NA	TRBJ1-4	CASSEFPRDPLPELFF	TGCGCCAGCAGTGAGTTCCCTAGGGACCCCCTTCCGGAACTGTTTTTT
TRBV2	TRBD2	NA	TRBJ2-1	CASSDEQGLADYNEQFF	TGTGCCAGCAGTGACGAACAAGGACTAGCGGATTATAATGAGCAGTTCTTC
TRBV5-1	TRBD1	NA	TRBJ2-2	CASLNTGQGNTGELFF	TGCGCCAGCCTCAATACGGGACAGGGAAACACCGGGGAGCTGTTTTTT
TRBV10-3	NA	NA	TRBJ2-1	CASWAGTHNEQFF	TGTGCCAGCTGGGCAGGGACACACAATGAGCAGTTCTTC
TRBV5-5	NA	NA	TRBJ2-1	CASSFGSSYNEQFF	TGTGCCAGCAGCTTTGGAAGCTCCTACAATGAGCAGTTCTTC
TRBV5-4	NA	once	TRBJ2-1	CASSSRYNEQFF	TGTGCCAGCAGCTCCAGGTACAATGAGCAGTTCTTC
TRBV28	NA	NA	TRBJ2-1	CASSPLEQRYYNEQFF	TGTGCCAGCAGCCCTTTGGAACAGCGCTACTACAATGAGCAGTTCTTC
TRBV7-2	TRBD1	once	TRBJ2-3	CASSLGQGADTQYF	TGTGCCAGCAGCTTAGGACAGGGGGCAGATACGCAGTATTTT
TRBV12-5	NA	NA	TRBJ2-1	CASGPIRDDYNEQFF	TGTGCTAGTGGTCCGATTCGGGACGACTACAATGAGCAGTTCTTC
TRBV7-9	TRBD1	NA	TRBJ1-2	CASSPGQDYGYTF	TGTGCCAGCAGCCCCGGACAGGACTATGGCTACACCTTC
TRBV27	NA	NA	TRBJ1-4	CASSGRNGAVPNEKLFF	TGTGCCAGCAGTGGGCGAAATGGAGCGGTCCCTAATGAAAAACTGTTTTTT
TRBV7-9	NA	NA	TRBJ2-4	CASSLGAGLAKNIQYF	TGTGCCAGCAGCTTAGGGGCAGGGCTAGCCAAAAACATTCAGTACTTC
TRBV6-1	NA	NA	TRBJ1-5	CASSSGDGINQPQHF	TGTGCCAGCAGTTCCGGCGACGGGATCAATCAGCCCCAGCATTTT
TRBV4-1	NA	NA	TRBJ2-7	CASRRDENSYEQYF	TGCGCCAGCAGACGGGACGAGAACTCCTACGAGCAGTACTTC
TRBV11-2	NA	NA	TRBJ2-3	CASSAFRGGDTDTQYF	TGTGCCAGCAGCGCCTTTCGGGGCGGAGACACAGATACGCAGTATTTT
TRBV27	TRBD2	NA	TRBJ2-7	CASRRRLAGIRDEQYF	TGTGCCAGCAGGCGGAGGCTAGCGGGAATCCGCGACGAGCAGTACTTC
TRBV2	TRBD1	NA	TRBJ2-1	CASKSQGAVNEQFF	TGTGCCAGCAAGAGCCAGGGGGCAGTGAATGAGCAGTTCTTC
TRBV28	NA	NA	TRBJ2-7	CASSRRYEQYF	TGTGCCAGCAGTCGACGCTACGAGCAGTACTTC
TRBV14	NA	NA	TRBJ2-7	CASSIQVTYEQYF	TGTGCCAGCAGCATCCAGGTAACCTACGAGCAGTACTTC
TRBV30	NA	NA	TRBJ2-3	CAWSLALTDTQYF	TGTGCCTGGAGTTTGGCACTGACAGATACGCAGTATTTT
TRBV7-2	TRBD1	NA	TRBJ2-5	CASRPGTGGLEKTQYF	TGTGCCAGCAGGCCCGGGACAGGAGGACTCGAGAAGACCCAGTACTTC
TRBV16	NA	NA	TRBJ2-7	CASSQSRGSYEQYF	TGTGCCAGCAGCCAATCCCGTGGATCCTACGAGCAGTACTTC
TRBV19	TRBD2	NA	TRBJ2-1	CASSIASGPHNEQFF	TGTGCCAGTAGTATAGCTAGCGGGCCTCACAATGAGCAGTTCTTC
TRBV5-1	NA	NA	TRBJ2-2	CASSLGYRDTGELFF	TGCGCCAGCAGCTTGGGGTACAGGGACACCGGGGAGCTGTTTTTT
TRBV2	NA	NA	TRBJ2-2	CASSVRTGELFF	TGTGCCAGCAGTGTCCGCACCGGGGAGCTGTTTTTT